These 24 T cell receptor beta chains were all obtained from the same sample, sequenced in a study of PD-L1 blockade in urothelial cancer. The time point is: peripheral blood 6 weeks after treatment start. Assay: immunoSEQ multiplex PCR; the TCRdb copy retains only in-frame clones and omits some. The table records over 20,000 clones, around 91% of them present only once. The source material was PBMCs, sampled around atezolizumab (anti-PD-L1) treatment. These receptors came from a woman aged 60-75 years with urothelial cancer.

The V and J genes are TRBV7-6 and TRBJ2-7; 10 nucleotides line up with TRBD1. There are 14 residues in the CDR3. Trimming took 1 base from V and 6 from J; bases not matched to a gene: 3. CDR1 and CDR2 (germline): SGHVS, FNYEAQ. CDR3 loop: CASSLGTGGSEQYF. CDR3 nucleotides: TGTGCCAGCAGCTTAGGGACAGGGGGTAGCGAGCAGTACTTC.

V and J are TRBV6-4 and TRBJ2-1; 10 nucleotides match TRBD2. This CDR3 has 15 residues. J lost 4 bases, V lost 0 bases, and 0 bases had no gene match. Germline V gene lookup returns CDR1 MRHNA and CDR2 SNTAGT. The CDR3 sequence: CASSDSAGGYNEQFF. CDR3 coding DNA: TGTGCCAGCAGTGACTCAGCGGGGGGGTACAATGAGCAGTTCTTC.

The chain carries TRBV19 and TRBJ1-6, with TRBD1 as a possible D gene (6 bases). Trimming pared 5 bases from V and 6 bases from J, leaving 11 bases between. Germline lookup yields CDR1 LNHDA and CDR2 SQIVND (reference sequence). This CDR3 region has 14 residues. Written as DNA, the CDR3 is TGTGCCAGTAGTTTCAGGGGATTTAATTCACCCCTCCACTTT. It specifies CASSFRGFNSPLHF.

The chain carries TRBV19 and TRBJ1-1, with 7 bases fitting TRBD1. Germline V gene lookup returns CDR1 LNHDA and CDR2 SQIVND (reference sequence). V lost 3 bases, J lost 2 bases, and 6 bases stayed unmatched. This CDR3 region has 15 residues. Written as DNA, the CDR3 is TGTGCCAGTAGTATCGGTGGACAGGCTAACACTGAAGCTTTCTTT. Translating it yields CASSIGGQANTEAFF.

The gene calls are TRBV5-6 and TRBJ2-5, with D uncertain. This CDR3 is 12 amino acids long. Germline CDR1 reads SGHDT; CDR2 reads YYEEEE. V gave up 1 base and J gave up 5 bases, with 6 bases separating them. CDR3 residues: CASSLTSETQYF. CDR3 in DNA: TGTGCCAGCAGCTTGACTTCGGAGACCCAGTACTTC.

Concerning this clone itself: As the CDR3 is not closed by the conserved phenylalanine or tryptophan, this likely results from a read error. No DNA is shown, since the ends of the CDR3 on it are uncertain; the CDR3 is the one TCRdb lists. This CDR3 is CASSLGRAGI. V usage is TRBV11-3 and J usage is TRBJ1-2. A total of 10 residues make up the CDR3, ends included. Germline V gene sequence: CDR1 SGHNT, CDR2 YENEEA.

The CDR3 here is CASSQVGQGRNYGYTF. In DNA, the CDR3 is TGTGCCAGCAGCCAAGTTGGACAGGGGAGGAACTATGGCTACACCTTC. The rearrangement uses TRBV4-2 and TRBJ1-2; 9 bases match TRBD1. This CDR3 spans 16 amino acids. Germline lookup yields CDR1 LGHNA and CDR2 YNFKEQ. J was trimmed by 2 bases and V by 1 base; bases with no gene match: 5.

The chain uses TRBV27 and TRBJ2-2, with a possible D match to TRBD2 (5 bases). CDR1 and CDR2 (germline): MNHEY, SMNVEV (reference sequence). The CDR3 consists of 16 residues. Trimming took 3 bases from V and 0 from J, leaving 11 bases between them. For the CDR3, the DNA is TGTGCCAGCAGTTTTGGTCCGGGATCGAACACCGGGGAGCTGTTTTTT. Protein: CASSFGPGSNTGELFF.

The chain uses TRBV7-6 and TRBJ1-5; D is possibly TRBD1 (5 bases). From germline, CDR1 is SGHVS and CDR2 FNYEAQ. The V and J ends lost 5 bases and 3 bases respectively, with 11 bases between them. CDR3 length equals 14 residues. This chain's CDR3 is CASSPTGYNQPQHF. CDR3 in DNA: TGTGCCAGCAGCCCTACAGGATACAATCAGCCCCAGCATTTT.

V gene TRBV7-9 combines with J gene TRBJ1-5; possible D gene TRBD1, 5 bases. The CDR3 extends over 18 amino acids. Germline loops: CDR1 SEHNR, CDR2 FQNEAQ (reference sequence). The ends were cut back, 3 bases at V and 0 bases at J, with 18 bases in the middle. The CDR3 DNA reads as TGTGCCAGCAGCTTGGGGCAGGGCGCTACCTATAGCAATCAGCCCCAGCATTTT. It encodes CASSLGQGATYSNQPQHF.

The chain is built from TRBV7-2 and TRBJ1-1; D remains unclear. The CDR3 is made up of 12 amino acids. With 4 bases removed from V and 3 bases from J, the gap between germline ends came to 6 bases. The V gene's germline CDR1 is SGHTA and CDR2 FQGNSA. CDR3 region: CASSSQYTEAFF. Written as DNA, the CDR3 is TGTGCCAGCAGCTCCCAGTACACTGAAGCTTTCTTT.

The V call is TRBV4-1, the J call TRBJ1-4, with 7 nucleotides matching TRBD1. This CDR3 has 15 amino acids. CDR1 MGHRA and CDR2 YSYEKL come from the germline V gene. V lost 0 bases to trimming and J lost 2 bases; unmatched junction nucleotides: 0. CDR3: CASSQDRGTNEKLFF. CDR3 DNA: TGCGCCAGCAGCCAAGACAGGGGGACTAATGAAAAACTGTTTTTT.

The J gene is TRBJ2-7, the V gene TRBV2, with D maybe TRBD2 (7 bases). Germline CDR1 is SNHLY and CDR2 is FYNNEI. With 8 bases removed from V and 6 bases from J, the gap between germline ends came to 17 bases. The CDR3 covers 13 residues. CDR3 DNA sequence: TGTGCCAGCTCTACCTTCCGGGGGGCCGAGCAGTACTTC. Protein sequence: CASSTFRGAEQYF.

The CDR3 sequence: CASTPPGGAPSGNTIYF. As DNA, the CDR3 is TGTGCCAGCACCCCCCCTGGGGGGGCCCCCTCTGGAAACACCATATATTTT. V gene TRBV9 combines with J gene TRBJ1-3, with a possible D match to TRBD1 (6 bases). The CDR3 length is 17 residues. The ends were cut back, 6 bases at V and 0 bases at J, with 19 bases in the middle. Germline values: CDR1 SGDLS, CDR2 YYNGEE. The variable domain in full, completed from reference TRBV9 and TRBJ1-3, reads DSGVTQTPKHLITATGQRVTLRCSPRSGDLSVYWYQQSLDQGLQFLIQYYNGEERAKGNILERFSAQQFPDLHSELNLSSLELGDSALYFCASTPPGGAPSGNTIYFGEGSWLTVV.

This clone came up a few times. The chain joins TRBV2 to TRBJ1-4, with D possibly being TRBD1 (6 bases). The CDR3 extends over 17 amino acids. V lost 7 bases to trimming and J lost 4 bases, with 22 bases between them. Germline CDR1 reads SNHLY; CDR2 reads FYNNEI. The CDR3 coding sequence is TGTGCCAGCAAAAGGGACACTTTACCCCTGGGTAATGAAAAACTGTTTTTT. Amino acids: CASKRDTLPLGNEKLFF. Full variable domain (remainder filled in from reference TRBV2 and TRBJ1-4): EPEVTQTPSHQVTQMGQEVILRCVPISNHLYFYWYRQILGQKVEFLVSFYNNEISEKSEIFDDQFSVERPDGSNFTLKIRSTKLEDSAMYFCASKRDTLPLGNEKLFFGSGTQLSVL.

This chain uses TRBV10-2 with TRBJ2-1; D possibly corresponds to TRBD2 (7 bases). This CDR3 contains 15 residues. Germline CDR1 and CDR2: WSHSY and SAAADI. Trimming took 4 bases from V and 6 from J, leaving 16 bases between them. The CDR3 protein is CASSGGAGAANEQFF. CDR3 sequence (DNA): TGCGCCAGCAGTGGCGGGGCGGGGGCTGCCAATGAGCAGTTCTTC.

A word on this clone: Compared with germline, one end of the junction differs, possibly owing to a read error. The V call is TRBV6-5, the J call TRBJ1-1, with TRBD1 matching 9 bases. The CDR3 loop spans 15 amino acids. CDR1 is MNHEY, CDR2 SVGAGI, per germline. CDR3 loop: CASSYSGQGNNEAFF. The DNA of the CDR3 is TGTGCCAGCAGTTACTCGGGACAGGGCAACAATGAAGCTTTCTTT.

The chain links TRBV5-6 to TRBJ2-1; 11 bases agree with TRBD2. The CDR3 sequence is 15 residues long. CDR1 and CDR2 from the germline V gene are SGHDT and YYEEEE. V was clipped by 3 bases and J by 6 bases; unmatched bases: 5. The CDR3 DNA follows: TGTGCCAGCAGCTCATTAGCGGGAGGGCTCAATGAGCAGTTCTTC. As protein: CASSSLAGGLNEQFF.

The V and J genes are TRBV7-8 and TRBJ2-4; 7 bases map to TRBD2. The V gene end was trimmed by 0 bases and the J gene end by 5 bases; junction bases not matched to a gene: 7. This CDR3 has 16 amino acids. The germline gives CDR1 SGHVS, CDR2 FQNEAQ. CDR3: CASSLAQGGRQNIQYF. The CDR3 region has the DNA TGTGCCAGCAGCTTAGCGCAGGGAGGGCGACAAAACATTCAGTACTTC.

The CDR3 spells CASRRTGNFEQYF. CDR3 bases: TGCGCCAGCAGACGGACAGGTAATTTCGAGCAGTACTTC. The rearrangement links TRBV5-1 to TRBJ2-7; TRBD1 aligns across 7 bases. The trim removed 5 bases at V and 6 bases at J, leaving 8 bases unmatched. This CDR3 is 13 amino acids long. Per the germline V gene, CDR1 is SGHRS and CDR2 is YFSETQ.

This chain joins TRBV5-1 and TRBJ2-5, with 11 bases that match TRBD1. The germline gives CDR1 SGHRS, CDR2 YFSETQ. V was pared by 6 bases and J by 4 bases, with 8 bases of the junction left unmatched. The CDR3 runs 15 residues. CDR3 residues: CASTSRTGGLETQYF. The CDR3, as DNA: TGCGCCAGCACGAGTAGGACAGGGGGCTTAGAGACCCAGTACTTC.

The chain combines TRBV27 with TRBJ1-2, with 7 bases lining up with TRBD1. The V gene's germline CDR1 is MNHEY and CDR2 SMNVEV (reference sequence). With 3 bases clipped from V and 8 bases from J, the junction kept 6 bases outside the gene matches. The CDR3 has 13 amino acids. The CDR3 reads CASSFPDRVGYTF. In DNA, the CDR3 is TGTGCCAGCAGTTTTCCCGACAGGGTCGGCTACACCTTC.

This clone was recorded a few times. V is TRBV10-3 and J is TRBJ1-2; D might be TRBD1 (5 bases). V lost 11 bases, J lost 1 base, and 14 bases lay in between. Germline CDR1 ENHRY, CDR2 SYGVKD. The CDR3 is 13 amino acids. CDR3 sequence (DNA): TGTGCCGGGGCGGAAGACAGTAACTATGGCTACACCTTC. Its protein is CAGAEDSNYGYTF.

CDR3 protein: CASKGTQTSTQYF. CDR3 DNA: TGTGCCAGTAAAGGGACACAAACCTCTACGCAGTATTTT. The rearrangement uses TRBV19 and TRBJ2-3, with D perhaps TRBD1 (6 bases). CDR1 and CDR2 (germline): LNHDA, SQIVND (reference sequence). V dropped 7 bases and J dropped 8 bases, with 16 bases sitting between them. The CDR3 covers 13 residues.